Sequencing of this T cell receptor beta chain was carried out in a study of CD8 T cells in ankylosing spondylitis. General study findings and limits: In peripheral blood, disease-linked CD8+ clones occurred at relatively low frequencies. In the blood and synovial fluid of reactive arthritis, some motif variants had been previously reported. Reportedly, matched ankylosing spondylitis synovial fluid was significantly enriched for disease-linked clones. Typical of ankylosing spondylitis blood, it appeared, was a TCR beta motif of eight highly homologous variants.

5'-RACE, quantitative and with molecular barcodes, yielded the TCR beta libraries. TCRdb re-called the 5' RACE reads through MiXCR, storing one row per CDR3 protein. The sample lists about 540,000 distinct CDR3 sequences; over 9.5% were seen once. Germline CDR1 SEHNR, CDR2 FQNEAQ (reference sequence). The CDR3 is made up of 15 amino acids. Trimming pared 5 bases from V and 1 base from J, leaving 12 bases between. This clonotype was detected many times. Its antigen is unknown. What was sequenced was blood, either unsorted or a sorted T cell fraction (not recorded which). The chain couples TRBV7-9 to TRBJ1-5; no clear D. This receptor was identified in a male donor with ankylosing spondylitis. CDR3 sequence reads: CASSPVGSSNQPQHF. For the CDR3, the DNA is TGTGCCAGCAGCCCTGTGGGGAGCAGCAATCAGCCCCAGCATTTT.